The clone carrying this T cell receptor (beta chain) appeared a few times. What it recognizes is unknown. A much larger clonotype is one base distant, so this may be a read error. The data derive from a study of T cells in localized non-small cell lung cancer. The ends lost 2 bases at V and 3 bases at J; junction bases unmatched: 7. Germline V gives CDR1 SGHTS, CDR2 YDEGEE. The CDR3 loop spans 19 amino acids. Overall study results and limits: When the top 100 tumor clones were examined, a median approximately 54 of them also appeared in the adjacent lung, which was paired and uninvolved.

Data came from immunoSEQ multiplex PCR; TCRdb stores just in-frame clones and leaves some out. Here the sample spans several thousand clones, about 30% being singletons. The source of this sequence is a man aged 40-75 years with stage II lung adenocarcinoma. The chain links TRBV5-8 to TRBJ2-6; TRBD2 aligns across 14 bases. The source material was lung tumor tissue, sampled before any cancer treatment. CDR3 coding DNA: TGTGCCAGCAGCTTATTTCGACTAGCGGGGGGGATTGGGGCCAACGTCCTGACTTTC. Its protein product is CASSLFRLAGGIGANVLTF.